Following are 7 T cell receptor beta chains from one sample sequenced in a study of control samples from healthy donors and cancer patients. The data were produced by immunoSEQ multiplex PCR, yet TCRdb's version contains in-frame clones alone and is incomplete. The data show some 200,000 clones, over 80% seen once. Sequenced input: blood. The receptors stem from a man in his late teens or twenties in good health.

The rearrangement uses TRBV30 and TRBJ2-3; 9 nucleotides align to TRBD1. Unmatched junction bases numbered 8, after V lost 4 bases and J lost 3 bases. Germline V gives CDR1 GTSNPN, CDR2 SVGIG (reference sequence). This CDR3 contains 15 residues. In DNA form, the CDR3 reads TGTGCCTGGACTGATTTAGGACAGGGGACAGATACGCAGTATTTT. It specifies CAWTDLGQGTDTQYF.

The V and J genes are TRBV14 and TRBJ1-1; D perhaps matches TRBD1 (6 bases). The V end lost 3 bases, the J end lost 11 bases, and 13 bases lay between the germline ends. CDR3 length: 12 amino acids. Germline CDR1 SGHDN, CDR2 FVKESK. The CDR3 reads CASSQKGGYAFF. In nucleotides, the CDR3 is TGTGCCAGCAGCCAGAAGGGGGGATATGCTTTCTTT.

The rearrangement joins TRBV7-8 to TRBJ2-4; D unresolved. This CDR3 has 14 amino acids. Germline V gene sequence: CDR1 SGHVS, CDR2 FQNEAQ. V was clipped by 0 bases and J by 7 bases, with 10 bases between them. CDR3 region: CASSLAGMGNIQYF. In DNA form, the CDR3 reads TGTGCCAGCAGCTTAGCAGGGATGGGGAACATTCAGTACTTC.

The chain employs TRBV18 and TRBJ1-1, with 8 bases identical to TRBD1. This CDR3 spans 14 amino acids. V lost 5 bases and J lost 8; bases outside the gene matches: 10. The germline gives CDR1 KGHSH, CDR2 LQKENI. The CDR3 loop is CASSSGRGQGEAFF. The CDR3 DNA reads as TGTGCCAGCTCAAGCGGCAGGGGGCAGGGAGAAGCTTTCTTT.

This clone showed up just once. The chain carries TRBV11-2 and TRBJ2-5; D could derive from TRBD1 or TRBD2 (5 bases each). V dropped 1 base and J dropped 2 bases, with 17 bases sitting between them. This CDR3 comprises 17 residues. Germline V gene sequence: CDR1 SGHAT, CDR2 FQNNGV. The CDR3 nucleotides are TGTGCCAGCAGCTTAGGTGGCTTGGGGACCTCACAAGAGACCCAGTACTTC. As protein: CASSLGGLGTSQETQYF.

V and J are TRBV18 and TRBJ2-1; unclear D gene. This CDR3 has 17 residues. Trimming stripped 2 bases from V and 8 bases from J, with 22 bases between. The germline V gene has CDR1 KGHSH and CDR2 LQKENI. CDR3 residues: CASSPISRRPMIHEQFF. In nucleotides, the CDR3 is TGTGCCAGCTCACCAATCAGCCGGCGACCCATGATCCATGAGCAGTTCTTC. The complete variable domain, with remaining parts taken from reference TRBV18 and TRBJ2-1, reads NAGVMQNPRHLVRRRGQEARLRCSPMKGHSHVYWYRQLPEEGLKFMVYLQKENIIDESGMPKERFSAEFPKEGPSILRIQQVVRGDSAAYFCASSPISRRPMIHEQFFGPGTRLTVL.

The rearrangement joins TRBV7-3 to TRBJ1-1; maybe TRBD1 (5 bases). Germline CDR1 SGHTA, CDR2 FQGTGA. This CDR3 has 15 amino acids. The V and J ends lost 1 base and 1 base respectively, with 10 bases between them. CDR3 DNA: TGTGCCAGCAGCTTAAACGGGGGGAAGAACACTGAAGCTTTCTTT. It yields the protein CASSLNGGKNTEAFF. The full variable domain, with the rest looked up from reference TRBV7-3 and TRBJ1-1, is GAGVSQTPSNKVTEKGKYVELRCDPISGHTALYWYRQSLGQGPEFLIYFQGTGAADDSGLPNDRFFAVRPEGSVSTLKIQRTERGDSAVYLCASSLNGGKNTEAFFGQGTRLTVV.